Listed below are T cell receptor beta chains from one sample, sequenced in a study of blood T cell repertoires in COVID-19. Data came from immunoSEQ multiplex PCR; TCRdb stores just in-frame clones and leaves some out. Of about 330,000 clones in the sample, roughly 90% were seen once. The source material was peripheral blood. The receptors shown here come from a woman aged 50 to 60 with active or convalescent COVID-19. CDR3s leave out the opening cysteine and the closing phenylalanine or tryptophan. Each record gives: D gene, V gene, CDR3 protein. D genes are given only for firm matches.

>.|TRBV27
ASSRGGANTGELF
>.|TRBV29-1
SVLNWRESIDTQY
>TRBD2|TRBV30
AWSPTGGDTQY
>TRBD1|TRBV19
ASRWTGGAYGYT
>.|TRBV7-6
ASSLAGGGEQY
>.|TRBV15
ATSRVANEQF
>TRBD2|TRBV28
ASSLPWTSGGTTGELF
>.|TRBV27
ASSSIRGPTEAF
>TRBD2|TRBV29-1
SGRVAGSYEQY
>.|TRBV28
ASSLLAGSQPQH
>.|TRBV28
ASGGGIEDGYT
>.|TRBV19
ASERTASYQPQH
>TRBD2|TRBV4-2
ASSQGEGPYNEQF
>.|TRBV19
ASSGEGVDLYGYT
>TRBD1|TRBV2
ASSELAGGQYGYT
>TRBD2|TRBV7-3
ASSLIGAGGRDTQY
>.|TRBV19
ASSMFSTGDRETQY
>.|TRBV13
ASSIRDYGYT
>.|TRBV28
ASRNLGGYT
>.|TRBV19
ASSHSGGSGDTQY
>.|TRBV25-1
ASSAYPGGVNTEAF
>.|TRBV15
ATSRGIGTTNYGYT
>TRBD1|TRBV7-3
ASSLGTGADTQY
>.|TRBV18
ASSRGTGVYNEQF
>.|TRBV11-3
ASSLGPRSNEQF
>.|TRBV30
AWDRGTSPPLH
>TRBD2|TRBV5-4
ASTKAGTSGSYEQY
>.|TRBV5-6
ASSLNNYNEQF
>.|TRBV24-1
ATSDSRYTGNNQPQH